These 8 T cell receptor beta chains were sequenced from one sample in a study of CD8+ T cells in alopecia areata. RNA extraction was followed by reverse transcription into cDNA, which acted as the sequencing template. Measured with immunoSEQ multiplex PCR; TCRdb has only the in-frame clones, and not every one. The table lists 150,000 or so clones, roughly 50% of them singletons, with roughly 6.5% in the top ten. The specimen was CD4+ T cells sorted from blood, collected at week 0. The receptor source for this set is a human donor with alopecia areata.

J is TRBJ1-2 and V is TRBV30; TRBD1 matches 11 bases. This CDR3 is 13 amino acids long. Germline V lookup: CDR1 GTSNPN, CDR2 SVGIG (reference sequence). J gave up 7 bases and V 3 bases, and 4 bases lay outside the gene matches. The DNA of the CDR3 is TGTGCCTGGAGAGGGACAGGGGGATTTGGCTACACCTTC. Translating gives CAWRGTGGFGYTF.

The gene calls are TRBV30 and TRBJ2-6; the D is unclear. V lost 5 bases and J 0 bases, leaving 2 bases between the germline ends. Germline V gives CDR1 GTSNPN, CDR2 SVGIG (reference sequence). There are 12 residues in the CDR3. As DNA, the CDR3 is TGTGCCTGGGGCTCTGGGGCCAACGTCCTGACTTTC. This encodes CAWGSGANVLTF. Supplemented by reference TRBV30 and TRBJ2-6, the full variable domain reads SQTIHQWPATLVQPVGSPLSLECTVEGTSNPNLYWYRQAAGRGLQLLFYSVGIGQISSEVPQNLSASRPQDRQFILSSKKLLLSDSGFYLCAWGSGANVLTFGAGSRLTVL.

This chain uses TRBV7-9 with TRBJ2-1; D tentatively fits TRBD1 or TRBD2 (5 bases each). The CDR3 consists of 15 residues. Germline CDR1 SEHNR, CDR2 FQNEAQ (reference sequence). V lost 5 bases and J 9 bases, leaving 20 bases between the germline ends. CDR3 loop: CASSPLWGKPGEQFF. The CDR3 nucleotides read TGTGCCAGCAGCCCCCTCTGGGGGAAACCCGGTGAGCAGTTCTTC.

The V and J genes are TRBV30 and TRBJ1-2, with 7 nucleotides matching TRBD1. Germline V gives CDR1 GTSNPN, CDR2 SVGIG (reference sequence). The CDR3 length is 13 residues. After removal of 5 bases from V and 5 bases from J, the junction contained 8 bases not matched to a gene. CDR3 loop: CAWDRAGGYGYTF. DNA for the CDR3: TGTGCCTGGGACAGGGCGGGTGGATATGGCTACACCTTC.

The genes are TRBV29-1 and TRBJ2-6; D possibly matches TRBD1 or TRBD2 (5 bases each). The CDR3 runs 17 residues. V lost 2 bases and J lost 4, with 18 bases in between. Germline CDR1 is SQVTM and CDR2 is ANQGSEA. This chain's CDR3 is CSVELGVVSGGANVLTF. The CDR3 bases are TGCAGCGTTGAATTGGGGGTAGTATCGGGAGGGGCCAACGTCCTGACTTTC.

This chain uses TRBV6-5 with TRBJ2-7; 15 bases align to TRBD2. The CDR3 extends over 15 amino acids. Per germline, CDR1 MNHEY and CDR2 SVGAGI. Germline trimming cut 6 bases from V and 4 bases from J; bases unmatched to any gene: 4. CDR3 nucleotide sequence: TGTGCCAGCAGCGGGACTAGCGGGGGGATTTACGAGCAGTACTTC. As protein: CASSGTSGGIYEQYF.

This clone has only a few counts. J is TRBJ1-2 and V is TRBV29-1, with D possibly TRBD1 on 5 matching bases. Deletions cut 0 bases from V and 4 bases from J, with 15 bases between. The CDR3 runs 15 residues. In germline, CDR1 is SQVTM, CDR2 ANQGSEA. CDR3 DNA sequence: TGCAGCGTTGAAGAAGGTCAGGGTTTAGGCTATGGCTACACCTTC. The encoded protein is CSVEEGQGLGYGYTF.

CDR3 protein: CASSEDGNYEQYF. CDR3 nucleotides: TGTGCCAGCAGCGAAGACGGTAACTACGAGCAGTACTTC. The chain joins TRBV7-9 to TRBJ2-7; no clear D gene. Trimming shortened V by 5 bases and J by 3 bases, and 11 bases separated the two germline ends. The CDR3 has 13 amino acids. Germline CDR1 SEHNR, CDR2 FQNEAQ (reference sequence).